The 5 T cell receptor beta chains reported below all come from one sample, sequenced in a study of T cells expressing NK-cell markers. TCRdb reworked the 5' RACE reads into one entry per CDR3 protein, no DNA. Recorded for this sample: hundreds of thousands of distinct CDR3 sequences. Sequencing was performed on blood T cells: a sorted CD56 or NKG2C T cell subset, CD4+ or CD8+ T cells, or bulk PBMC T cells (not recorded which). The source of these receptors is a man younger than 35 in good health.

This chain links TRBV5-1 with TRBJ2-1; checking the TCRdb D call of TRBD2 is not possible without DNA. Germline V lookup: CDR1 SGHRS, CDR2 YFSETQ. The CDR3 runs 15 residues. The chain's CDR3 is CASTSTSGRIDEQFF.

The V call is TRBV27, the J call TRBJ2-7; absent DNA, TCRdb's TRBD1 call cannot be checked. The germline CDR1 and CDR2 sequences are MNHEY and SMNVEV (reference sequence). The CDR3 runs 14 residues. CDR3 amino acids: CASRGSGQSYEQYF.

The genes are TRBV5-1 and TRBJ1-1; no DNA is available, so the TRBD1 call from TCRdb remains unchecked. The CDR3 totals 14 residues. The germline V gene has CDR1 SGHRS and CDR2 YFSETQ. CDR3 residues: CASSLQGGNTEAFF. Drawing the rest from reference TRBV5-1 and TRBJ1-1, the complete variable domain is KAGVTQTPRYLIKTRGQQVTLSCSPISGHRSVSWYQQTPGQGLQFLFEYFSETQRNKGNFPGRFSGRQFSNSRSEMNVSTLELGDSALYLCASSLQGGNTEAFFGQGTRLTVV.

The rearrangement joins TRBV6-2 or TRBV6-3 to TRBJ2-2; TCRdb returns TRBD1, unconfirmable since there is no DNA. CDR1 and CDR2 from the germline V gene are MNHEY and SVGEGT. This CDR3 is 17 amino acids long. CDR3: CASSYPLRTVNTGELFF.

The chain couples TRBV27 to TRBJ1-6; absent DNA, TCRdb's TRBD1 call cannot be checked. The CDR3 is made up of 14 amino acids. Per the germline V gene, CDR1 is MNHEY and CDR2 is SMNVEV (reference sequence). The CDR3 spells CASGHEGPGSPLHF.